The rows below give T cell receptor beta chains drawn from one sample of a study of blood T cell repertoires in COVID-19. Clones were read by immunoSEQ multiplex PCR, and TCRdb kept only the in-frame ones, dropping some. The table includes under 300,000 clones, about 90% detected once. What was sequenced was PBMCs or T cells enriched from blood (not recorded which). The receptor set was obtained from a human donor in a cohort exposed to, infected with or recovered from COVID-19 (not recorded which). The donor label of this sample is uncertain. Both conserved end residues are part of each CDR3. The D gene is left open where the match is weak. Only part of the rows carry a size: once, few, many, or a class if the clone is expanded.

v_call	j_call	d_call	clone_size	cdr3_aa	cdr3_nt
TRBV23-1	TRBJ2-3	NA	NA	CASSQSRAGTQYF	TGCGCCAGCAGTCAATCGAGGGCGGGTACGCAGTATTTT
TRBV2	TRBJ1-2	NA	NA	CASSESFGNGYTF	TGTGCCAGCAGTGAGAGTTTCGGGAATGGCTACACCTTC
TRBV6-5	TRBJ1-6	NA	NA	CASIPSNYNSPLHF	TGTGCCAGCATTCCTAGCAACTATAATTCACCCCTCCACTTT
TRBV3-1/TRBV3-2	TRBJ2-1	TRBD2	NA	CASSQPSGFYNEQFF	TGTGCCAGCAGCCAACCTAGCGGGTTCTACAATGAGCAGTTCTTC
TRBV6-5	TRBJ1-1	NA	once	CACSPGEDTEAFF	TGTGCCTGCTCCCCCGGGGAGGACACTGAAGCTTTCTTT
TRBV5-1	TRBJ1-4	NA	NA	CASRNSGYEKLFF	TGCGCCAGCAGGAACAGTGGGTACGAAAAACTGTTTTTT
TRBV7-2	TRBJ1-2	TRBD1	once	CASSARDRSYGYTF	TGTGCCAGCAGCGCCCGGGACAGATCTTATGGCTACACCTTC
TRBV9	TRBJ2-3	TRBD1	NA	CASSAGQGGDTQYF	TGTGCCAGCAGCGCCGGACAGGGTGGAGATACGCAGTATTTT
TRBV30	TRBJ1-5	TRBD1	NA	CAWRPGTGRNQPQHF	TGTGCCTGGAGACCCGGGACAGGGCGCAATCAGCCCCAGCATTTT
TRBV7-9	TRBJ2-1	NA	NA	CASSYSRELNEQFF	TGTGCCAGCAGCTACTCCCGCGAGCTTAATGAGCAGTTCTTC
TRBV3-1/TRBV3-2	TRBJ2-7	TRBD2	few	CASSQTGGHAEQYF	TGTGCCAGCAGCCAAACGGGGGGGCATGCCGAGCAGTACTTC
TRBV4-1	TRBJ1-1	TRBD1	NA	CASSRDSEAFF	TGCGCCAGCAGCAGGGACAGTGAAGCTTTCTTT
TRBV5-1	TRBJ1-6	NA	NA	CASSLAGFEAPLHF	TGCGCCAGCAGCTTGGCGGGGTTTGAGGCACCCCTCCACTTT
TRBV7-9	TRBJ2-3	TRBD1	once	CASGVGQGSDTQYF	TGTGCCAGCGGAGTCGGACAGGGGTCAGATACGCAGTATTTT
TRBV6-5	TRBJ1-5	NA	NA	CASSYKHYSNQPQHF	TGTGCCAGCAGTTACAAGCATTATAGCAATCAGCCCCAGCATTTT
TRBV4-3	TRBJ2-7	NA	NA	CASSQEGSYEQYF	TGCGCCAGCAGCCAAGAGGGCAGCTACGAGCAGTACTTC
TRBV11-2	TRBJ2-2	NA	few	CASSLDRVGNTGELFF	TGTGCCAGCAGCTTAGATCGGGTGGGGAACACCGGGGAGCTGTTTTTT
TRBV6-5	TRBJ1-2	NA	NA	CASSYSNGGGYTF	TGTGCCAGCAGTTACTCGAACGGGGGTGGCTACACCTTC
TRBV9	TRBJ2-3	TRBD2	NA	CASSGLAGSNTQYF	TGTGCCAGCAGCGGACTAGCGGGGTCGAATACGCAGTATTTT
TRBV6-5	TRBJ2-2	TRBD1	NA	CASRTGWGELFF	TGTGCCAGCAGGACAGGGTGGGGGGAGCTGTTTTTT
TRBV4-1	TRBJ1-5	NA	few	CASSQDGKGNQPQHF	TGCGCCAGCAGCCAAGATGGTAAGGGGAATCAGCCCCAGCATTTT
TRBV7-2	TRBJ1-3	TRBD1	NA	CASSLVGDREGNTIYF	TGTGCCAGCAGCTTAGTAGGTGACAGGGAAGGAAACACCATATATTTT
TRBV9	TRBJ2-2	TRBD1	NA	CASSDDRDRPNTGELFF	TGTGCCAGCAGCGACGACCGGGACAGACCAAACACCGGGGAGCTGTTTTTT
TRBV11-2	TRBJ2-5	TRBD2	NA	CASSELAGGWETQYF	TGTGCCAGCAGCGAACTAGCGGGGGGGTGGGAGACCCAGTACTTC
TRBV30	TRBJ1-5	TRBD1	NA	CAWGTAMNQPQHF	TGTGCCTGGGGGACAGCTATGAATCAGCCCCAGCATTTT
TRBV12-3/TRBV12-4	TRBJ1-5	NA	NA	CASRAGSNQPQHF	TGTGCCAGCAGGGCAGGGAGCAATCAGCCCCAGCATTTT
TRBV7-9	TRBJ2-7	TRBD2	NA	CASSLAGGGGYEQYF	TGTGCCAGCAGCTTAGCGGGTGGCGGGGGCTACGAGCAGTACTTC
TRBV21-1	TRBJ1-1	NA	NA	CASSRPGNTEAFF	TGTGCCAGCTCCCGCCCCGGGAACACTGAAGCTTTCTTT
TRBV2	TRBJ1-5	NA	few	CASRGREGQPQHF	TGTGCCAGCAGGGGCAGGGAAGGTCAGCCCCAGCATTTT
TRBV5-1	TRBJ2-7	NA	NA	CASSLEPGDTYEQYF	TGCGCCAGCAGCTTGGAACCGGGGGATACCTACGAGCAGTACTTC
TRBV6-5	TRBJ1-2	NA	NA	CASSYISTSGTF	TGTGCCAGCAGTTACATTTCCACGAGCGGAACCTTC
TRBV4-2	TRBJ1-2	NA	NA	CASSHPWAGGYTF	TGTGCCAGCAGCCACCCTTGGGCGGGTGGCTACACCTTC
TRBV12-5	TRBJ2-3	TRBD2	once	CASGLGGRQDTQYF	TGTGCTAGTGGTTTGGGCGGGAGGCAAGATACGCAGTATTTT
TRBV6-5	TRBJ1-2	TRBD1	once	CASSLGTGYYGYTF	TGTGCCAGCAGCCTCGGGACAGGGTACTATGGCTACACCTTC
TRBV3-1/TRBV3-2	TRBJ1-1	NA	NA	CASSQEGGAAEAFF	TGTGCCAGCAGCCAAGAAGGAGGCGCAGCTGAAGCTTTCTTT
TRBV7-9	TRBJ1-4	NA	NA	CASSLGRGVHEKLFF	TGTGCCAGCAGCTTAGGCAGGGGTGTCCATGAAAAACTGTTTTTT
TRBV5-1	TRBJ2-7	TRBD1	NA	CASRFRDRGSYEQYF	TGCGCCAGCCGATTCCGGGACAGGGGATCCTACGAGCAGTACTTC